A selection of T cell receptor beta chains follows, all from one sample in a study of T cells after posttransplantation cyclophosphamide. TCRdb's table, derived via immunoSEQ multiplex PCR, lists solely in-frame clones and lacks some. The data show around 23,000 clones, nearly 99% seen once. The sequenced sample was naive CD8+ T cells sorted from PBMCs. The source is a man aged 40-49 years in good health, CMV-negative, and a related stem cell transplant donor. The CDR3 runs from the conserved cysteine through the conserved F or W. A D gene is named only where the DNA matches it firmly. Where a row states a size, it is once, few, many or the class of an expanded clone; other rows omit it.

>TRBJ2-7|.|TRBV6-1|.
TGTGCCAGCAGTGTGAGGTCTAATCCCTACGAGCAGTACTTC
CASSVRSNPYEQYF
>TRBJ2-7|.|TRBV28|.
TGTGCCAGCAGTCCCCGGGACACCCTCGAGCAGTACTTC
CASSPRDTLEQYF
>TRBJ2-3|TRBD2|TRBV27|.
TGTGCCAGCGGTACGGGACTAGCGGGATATTTAGATACGCAGTATTTT
CASGTGLAGYLDTQYF
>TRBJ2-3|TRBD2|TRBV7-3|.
TGTGCCAGCAGCTTCCTAGCGGGAGGCGGGGATACGCAGTATTTT
CASSFLAGGGDTQYF
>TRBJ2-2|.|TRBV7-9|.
TGTGCCAGCAGCTTAGCCATTGGAGGGAACACCGGGGAGCTGTTTTTT
CASSLAIGGNTGELFF
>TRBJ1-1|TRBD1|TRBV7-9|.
TGTGCCAGCAGCTTAGGGCTTGACAGGGGGAACACTGAAGCTTTCTTT
CASSLGLDRGNTEAFF
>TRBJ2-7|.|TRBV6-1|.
TGTGCCAGCAGACTAGGACAGAAGAACTACGAGCAGTACTTC
CASRLGQKNYEQYF
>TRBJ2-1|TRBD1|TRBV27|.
TGTGCCAGCAGTTTAGGGACAGGGGTGTATGAGCAGTTCTTC
CASSLGTGVYEQFF
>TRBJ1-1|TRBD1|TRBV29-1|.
TGCAGCGCAATGGGACAGGGGGCTGAAGCTTTCTTT
CSAMGQGAEAFF
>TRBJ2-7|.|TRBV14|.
TGTGCCAGCAGCCGAGTTAGCTCCTACGAGCAGTACTTC
CASSRVSSYEQYF
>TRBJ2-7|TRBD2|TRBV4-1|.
TGCGCCAGCAGCCAAGAGGTAACTAGCGGGAAGAACGAGCAGTACTTC
CASSQEVTSGKNEQYF
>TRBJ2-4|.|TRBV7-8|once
TGTGCCAGCAGCTTAGCGCGGAGGGCTGTGCCCAAAAACATTCAGTACTTC
CASSLARRAVPKNIQYF
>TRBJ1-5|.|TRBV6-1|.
TGTGCCAGCAGTGAAGTTGGGGGGGGGCAGCCCCAGCATTTT
CASSEVGGGQPQHF
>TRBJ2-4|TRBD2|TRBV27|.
TGTGCCAGCAGTTACCGACTAGCGGGACACAAAAACATTCAGTACTTC
CASSYRLAGHKNIQYF
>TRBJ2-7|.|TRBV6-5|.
TGTGCCAGCAGTTACTCGGCCGGGACTCTCTCCTACGAGCAGTACTTC
CASSYSAGTLSYEQYF